A selection of T cell receptor beta chains follows, all from one sample in a study of CD8 T cells in Susac syndrome. Via MiXCR, TCRdb re-called the immunoSEQ multiplex PCR reads, giving one row per CDR3 protein. The sample includes some 110,000 distinct CDR3 sequences, 94% of them seen just once. The sample comprised CD8+ T cells from PBMCs. All receptors come from a human donor with Susac syndrome. The CDR3 runs from the conserved cysteine through the conserved F or W. Each record gives: J gene, clone size, V gene, D gene, CDR3 protein, CDR3 DNA. The D gene is left open where the match is weak. Not all rows give a size; the values are once, few, many and, for expanded clones, a class.

j_gene: TRBJ1-1; abundance: -; v_gene: TRBV18; d_gene: -; CDR3aa: CASSPPQIMNTEAFF; CDR3nt: TGTGCCAGCTCACCACCGCAAATCATGAACACTGAAGCTTTCTTT
j_gene: TRBJ2-7; abundance: -; v_gene: TRBV4-1; d_gene: -; CDR3aa: CASSQAQGSYEQYF; CDR3nt: TGCGCCAGCAGCCAAGCACAGGGCTCCTACGAGCAGTACTTC
j_gene: TRBJ1-1; abundance: -; v_gene: TRBV5-6; d_gene: -; CDR3aa: CASSAGSTEAFF; CDR3nt: TGTGCCAGCAGCGCCGGGTCCACTGAAGCTTTCTTT
j_gene: TRBJ1-1; abundance: -; v_gene: TRBV12-3/TRBV12-4; d_gene: -; CDR3aa: CASADPGANTEAFF; CDR3nt: TGTGCCAGCGCCGACCCAGGGGCGAACACTGAAGCTTTCTTT
j_gene: TRBJ2-1; abundance: -; v_gene: TRBV4-1; d_gene: TRBD2; CDR3aa: CASSFGLATNEQFF; CDR3nt: TGCGCCAGCAGCTTCGGACTAGCGACCAATGAGCAGTTCTTC
j_gene: TRBJ2-1; abundance: -; v_gene: TRBV20-1; d_gene: TRBD1; CDR3aa: CSAPTGTGGYNEQFF; CDR3nt: TGCAGTGCTCCTACCGGGACAGGGGGCTACAATGAGCAGTTCTTC
j_gene: TRBJ2-1; abundance: -; v_gene: TRBV20-1; d_gene: -; CDR3aa: CSADTGRGNEQFF; CDR3nt: TGCAGTGCAGACACAGGGAGGGGCAATGAGCAGTTCTTC
j_gene: TRBJ1-2; abundance: -; v_gene: TRBV20-1; d_gene: TRBD1; CDR3aa: CSARDPGQGSYGYTF; CDR3nt: TGCAGTGCTAGAGATCCGGGACAGGGGTCCTATGGCTACACCTTC
j_gene: TRBJ2-7; abundance: -; v_gene: TRBV20-1; d_gene: -; CDR3aa: CSARVATWNEQYF; CDR3nt: TGCAGTGCTAGAGTAGCTACGTGGAACGAGCAGTACTTC
j_gene: TRBJ1-2; abundance: -; v_gene: TRBV5-1; d_gene: -; CDR3aa: CASSTDVGGYTF; CDR3nt: TGCGCCAGCAGCACGGACGTAGGAGGCTACACCTTC
j_gene: TRBJ2-1; abundance: -; v_gene: TRBV2; d_gene: TRBD2; CDR3aa: CLQRGSYNEQFF; CDR3nt: TGCCTACAGCGGGGGTCCTACAATGAGCAGTTCTTC
j_gene: TRBJ2-5; abundance: -; v_gene: TRBV3-1; d_gene: -; CDR3aa: CASSQGLDGGETQYF; CDR3nt: TGTGCCAGCAGCCAAGGCCTCGATGGGGGGGAGACCCAGTACTTC
j_gene: TRBJ2-2; abundance: -; v_gene: TRBV29-1; d_gene: TRBD2; CDR3aa: CSVVGTTNTGELFF; CDR3nt: TGCAGCGTTGTAGGGACTACGAACACCGGGGAGCTGTTTTTT
j_gene: TRBJ1-1; abundance: -; v_gene: TRBV2; d_gene: -; CDR3aa: CASSEGGGFEAFF; CDR3nt: TGTGCCAGCAGTGAAGGGGGCGGATTTGAAGCTTTCTTT
j_gene: TRBJ2-3; abundance: -; v_gene: TRBV5-6; d_gene: -; CDR3aa: CASSLGLAKQYF; CDR3nt: TGTGCCAGCAGCTTGGGGCTAGCGAAGCAGTATTTT
j_gene: TRBJ2-7; abundance: -; v_gene: TRBV29-1; d_gene: TRBD1; CDR3aa: CSVRTGQGAKVYEQYF; CDR3nt: TGCAGCGTACGTACGGGACAGGGGGCTAAAGTGTACGAGCAGTACTTC
j_gene: TRBJ1-4; abundance: once; v_gene: TRBV6-5; d_gene: -; CDR3aa: CASSYSTQGKLFF; CDR3nt: TGTGCCAGCAGTTACTCGACACAGGGAAAACTGTTTTTT
j_gene: TRBJ1-2; abundance: -; v_gene: TRBV16; d_gene: -; CDR3aa: CASSQYTQGPGGYTF; CDR3nt: TGTGCCAGCAGCCAGTACACTCAGGGACCAGGAGGCTACACCTTC
j_gene: TRBJ2-1; abundance: -; v_gene: TRBV24-1; d_gene: -; CDR3aa: CATSSQEYNEQFF; CDR3nt: TGTGCCACCAGTTCCCAGGAATACAATGAGCAGTTCTTC
j_gene: TRBJ2-2; abundance: -; v_gene: TRBV12-3/TRBV12-4; d_gene: TRBD1; CDR3aa: CASSLTGVAGELFF; CDR3nt: TGTGCCAGCAGTTTGACAGGGGTAGCCGGGGAGCTGTTTTTT
j_gene: TRBJ2-2; abundance: -; v_gene: TRBV6-6; d_gene: -; CDR3aa: CASTLTGAGELFF; CDR3nt: TGTGCCAGCACCCTAACGGGGGCCGGGGAGCTGTTTTTT
j_gene: TRBJ2-3; abundance: -; v_gene: TRBV12-3/TRBV12-4; d_gene: -; CDR3aa: CASNPWTDTQYF; CDR3nt: TGTGCCAGCAACCCCTGGACAGATACGCAGTATTTT
j_gene: TRBJ1-1; abundance: -; v_gene: TRBV6-5; d_gene: -; CDR3aa: CASSYSQGLNTEAFF; CDR3nt: TGTGCCAGCAGTTACTCACAGGGCTTGAACACTGAAGCTTTCTTT
j_gene: TRBJ1-1; abundance: -; v_gene: TRBV6-6; d_gene: TRBD1; CDR3aa: CASSSQGLQNTEAFF; CDR3nt: TGTGCCAGCAGTTCACAGGGGCTCCAGAACACTGAAGCTTTCTTT
j_gene: TRBJ1-1; abundance: -; v_gene: TRBV14; d_gene: -; CDR3aa: CASSLDSMNTEAFF; CDR3nt: TGTGCCAGCAGCCTCGACAGCATGAACACTGAAGCTTTCTTT
j_gene: TRBJ2-3; abundance: -; v_gene: TRBV7-8; d_gene: -; CDR3aa: CASSTTGTPYF; CDR3nt: TGTGCCAGCAGCACGACAGGCACCCCGTATTTT
j_gene: TRBJ1-5; abundance: -; v_gene: TRBV6-6; d_gene: TRBD1; CDR3aa: CASSYDRGPNQPQHF; CDR3nt: TGTGCCAGCAGTTACGACAGGGGACCAAATCAGCCCCAGCATTTT
j_gene: TRBJ1-1; abundance: -; v_gene: TRBV12-3/TRBV12-4; d_gene: -; CDR3aa: CASLHRASNTEAFF; CDR3nt: TGTGCCAGCCTACACAGGGCCTCGAACACTGAAGCTTTCTTT